Shown below are 32 T cell receptor beta chains from a single sample sequenced in a study of radiotherapy plus CTLA-4 blockade in lung cancer. The method was immunoSEQ multiplex PCR; TCRdb's version includes in-frame clones alone and lacks a portion of them. The table lists some 78,000 clones, around 86% of them singletons. The source material was peripheral blood, sampled from a patient treated with radiotherapy plus ipilimumab. All receptors derive from a human donor with non-small cell lung cancer who had stable disease on radiotherapy plus ipilimumab.

This clone was detected a few times. The CDR3 nucleotides are TGTGCCAGCAGCTTGTCTGTAGGGTTCTCCTACGAGCAGTACTTC. This encodes CASSLSVGFSYEQYF. This chain joins TRBV5-5 and TRBJ2-5; D not certain. The end of the DNA fits TRBJ2-7 better, so the J call may be wrong. There are 15 residues in the CDR3. Germline V gene lookup returns CDR1 SGHKS and CDR2 YYEKEE (reference sequence).

J is TRBJ2-1 and V is TRBV7-9, with D perhaps matching TRBD2 (5 bases). CDR1 SEHNR and CDR2 FQNEAQ come from the germline V gene (reference sequence). The CDR3 runs 14 residues. Trimming removed 3 bases at V and 7 bases at J, with 13 bases between. The chain's CDR3 is CASSFEGLSNEQFF. CDR3 in DNA: TGTGCCAGCAGCTTCGAGGGTCTTTCGAATGAGCAGTTCTTC.

The chain couples TRBV7-3 to TRBJ2-7; 8 bases match TRBD1. The CDR3 loop spans 15 amino acids. V dropped 4 bases and J dropped 2; count of bases not matched to a gene: 7. Looked up from germline, CDR1 is SGHTA and CDR2 is FQGTGA. The CDR3 loop reads CASSYSGQEAYEQYF. CDR3 coding DNA: TGTGCCAGCAGCTACTCGGGACAGGAGGCCTACGAGCAGTACTTC.

CDR3 sequence (DNA): TGTGCCAGTAGTATAGAGGCTTCCGGGACAGGGGGCGGTGAGCAGTTCTTC. This codes for CASSIEASGTGGGEQFF. V is TRBV19 and J is TRBJ2-1; 12 positions match TRBD1. CDR1 is LNHDA and CDR2 is SQIVND in the germline V gene (reference sequence). The length of the CDR3 is 17 residues. V trimming: 0 bases; J trimming: 9 bases; junction bases outside the gene matches: 9.

This chain joins TRBV30 and TRBJ1-2; unclear D gene. With 0 bases removed from V and 0 bases from J, the gap between germline ends came to 8 bases. The germline V gene has CDR1 GTSNPN and CDR2 SVGIG (reference sequence). This CDR3 region has 14 residues. The CDR3 loop is CAWSVQRANYGYTF. The CDR3 nucleotides read TGTGCCTGGAGTGTACAAAGGGCTAACTATGGCTACACCTTC.

This clone showed up just once. The gene calls are TRBV4-1 and TRBJ1-1; 7 bases are shared with TRBD1. Trimming cost V 0 bases and J 7 bases; bases outside gene matches: 2. The CDR3 is made up of 13 amino acids. The germline CDR1 and CDR2 sequences are MGHRA and YSYEKL. CDR3 in DNA: TGCGCCAGCAGCCAAGAGAGGACAGGTGAAGCTTTCTTT. Its protein product is CASSQERTGEAFF.

This chain connects TRBV20-1 to TRBJ2-1; D call uncertain. V lost 5 bases and J lost 4, with 3 bases in between. This CDR3 region has 10 residues. Germline CDR1 DFQATT, CDR2 SNEGSKA (reference sequence). The CDR3 protein is CSAGYNEQFF. The CDR3 nucleotides are TGCAGTGCTGGATACAATGAGCAGTTCTTC.

This clone appeared once. The chain carries TRBV6-4 and TRBJ2-2; TRBD2 matches 10 bases. The germline V gene has CDR1 MRHNA and CDR2 SNTAGT. The CDR3 is made up of 15 amino acids. With 5 bases clipped from V and 5 bases from J, the junction kept 5 bases outside the gene matches. As DNA, the CDR3 is TGTGCCAGCAGTCCGGGACTAGCGTTAACCGGGGAGCTGTTTTTT. Translated: CASSPGLALTGELFF.

The chain has TRBV30 and TRBJ2-5; D is undetermined. Germline CDR1 reads GTSNPN; CDR2 reads SVGIG (reference sequence). The CDR3 spans 14 residues. Deletions cut 0 bases from V and 5 bases from J, with 13 bases between. CDR3 DNA: TGTGCCTGGAGTGTGGGCCAGCAGACGGAGACCCAGTACTTC. Encoded protein: CAWSVGQQTETQYF.

The V call is TRBV11-2, the J call TRBJ2-1; D ambiguous. Trimming removed 5 bases at V and 5 bases at J, with 16 bases between. The length of the CDR3 is 15 residues. The V gene's germline CDR1 is SGHAT and CDR2 FQNNGV. CDR3 amino acids: CASSALTRSNNEQFF. DNA for the CDR3: TGTGCCAGCAGCGCCTTGACCAGATCAAACAATGAGCAGTTCTTC.

V is TRBV6-6 and J is TRBJ2-7; D call uncertain. The ends were cut back, 4 bases at V and 5 bases at J, with 6 bases in the middle. The germline V gene has CDR1 MNHNY and CDR2 SVGAGI (reference sequence). This CDR3 comprises 11 residues. CDR3 sequence (DNA): TGTGCCAGCAGTTCCTTGGACGAGCAGTACTTC. Its protein product is CASSSLDEQYF.

The V and J genes are TRBV14 and TRBJ1-6; 7 bases map to TRBD1. With 4 bases clipped from V and 5 bases from J, the junction kept 8 bases outside the gene matches. Germline V lookup: CDR1 SGHDN, CDR2 FVKESK. The CDR3 length is 16 residues. The CDR3 DNA sequence: TGTGCCAGCAGCCTCCAGACAGGGTTCAATAATTCACCCCTCCACTTT. Translation gives CASSLQTGFNNSPLHF.

J is TRBJ2-7 and V is TRBV28; D unresolved. The CDR3 consists of 14 residues. CDR1 and CDR2 (germline): MDHEN, SYDVKM. The V gene lost 5 bases and the J gene lost 4 bases, with 15 bases spanning the gap. The CDR3 nucleotides are TGTGCCAGCAGTCAATCCAATAAATGGTACGAGCAGTACTTC. This sequence encodes CASSQSNKWYEQYF.

This sequence joins TRBV27 and TRBJ2-1; 9 bases map to TRBD2. CDR1 is MNHEY, CDR2 SMNVEV, per germline (reference sequence). The CDR3 totals 15 residues. The J segment lost 4 bases and the V segment lost 8 bases, leaving 9 bases of the junction unmatched. The DNA for the CDR3 is TGTGCCAGCTGCCCTTTAGCGGGGGTATACAATGAGCAGTTCTTC. Its translation: CASCPLAGVYNEQFF.

This clone showed up just a few times. The J gene is TRBJ1-5, the V gene TRBV29-1, with 7 bases lining up with TRBD1. J was trimmed by 9 bases and V by 5 bases; bases with no gene match: 13. The CDR3 is 14 residues long. Germline V gene lookup returns CDR1 SQVTM and CDR2 ANQGSEA. Here the CDR3 reads CSVRGDREQGPQHF. CDR3 bases: TGCAGCGTTCGGGGCGACAGGGAGCAGGGGCCCCAGCATTTT.

The rearrangement joins TRBV29-1 to TRBJ1-1; 10 bases are shared with TRBD1. Germline values: CDR1 SQVTM, CDR2 ANQGSEA. This CDR3 has 12 amino acids. After removal of 5 bases from V and 4 bases from J, the junction contained 1 base not matched to a gene. The CDR3 here is CSVWDRGTEAFF. CDR3 in DNA: TGCAGCGTTTGGGACAGGGGCACTGAAGCTTTCTTT.

The J gene is TRBJ1-6, the V gene TRBV10-1, with no clear D. CDR1 WNHNN and CDR2 SYGVQD come from the germline V gene (reference sequence). CDR3 length equals 13 residues. V gave up 6 bases and J gave up 6 bases, with 9 bases separating them. CDR3 region: CASSEIFNSPLHF. For the CDR3, the DNA is TGCGCCAGCAGCGAAATCTTTAATTCACCCCTCCACTTT.

The gene calls are TRBV19 and TRBJ2-3; 10 bases agree with TRBD2. This CDR3 contains 15 residues. The V and J ends lost 5 bases and 1 base, in that order; junction bases with no gene match: 3. Per germline, CDR1 LNHDA and CDR2 SQIVND (reference sequence). The DNA of the CDR3 is TGTGCCAGTAGTCGGACTAGCGGACGCACAGATACGCAGTATTTT. The encoded protein is CASSRTSGRTDTQYF.

This clone was recorded only once. The chain has TRBV4-1 and TRBJ1-2; D unresolved. The V gene's germline CDR1 is MGHRA and CDR2 YSYEKL. CDR3 length equals 15 residues. V was clipped by 0 bases and J by 4 bases, with 12 bases between them. The chain's CDR3 is CASSQDMGMGYGYTF. The CDR3 DNA reads as TGCGCCAGCAGCCAAGATATGGGTATGGGCTATGGCTACACCTTC.

The count of this clone is one. The chain combines TRBV5-4 with TRBJ1-5; D not certain. V was shortened by 0 bases and J by 0 bases, with 13 bases between the two germline ends. The CDR3 sequence is 17 residues long. In germline, CDR1 is SGHNT, CDR2 YYREEE (reference sequence). The CDR3 sequence: CASSLGGSTNSNQPQHF. The CDR3 nucleotides are TGTGCCAGCAGCTTGGGAGGATCTACAAATAGCAATCAGCCCCAGCATTTT.

CDR3 in DNA: TGTGCCAGCAGCTTGGACTCGGGTTTTGGTGGCTACACCTTC. It yields the protein CASSLDSGFGGYTF. The rearrangement links TRBV5-4 to TRBJ1-2; no reliable D call. The V end lost 0 bases, the J end lost 7 bases, and 13 bases lay between the germline ends. Germline loops: CDR1 SGHNT, CDR2 YYREEE (reference sequence). The CDR3 has 14 residues. The full variable domain, its missing parts supplied by reference TRBV5-4 and TRBJ1-2, is ETGVTQSPTHLIKTRGQQVTLRCSSQSGHNTVSWYQQALGQGPQFIFQYYREEENGRGNFPPRFSGLQFPNYSSELNVNALELDDSALYLCASSLDSGFGGYTFGSGTRLTVV.

In nucleotides, the CDR3 is TGTGCCAGCAGCCTAAGCTCCTACAATGAGCAGTTCTTC. It specifies CASSLSSYNEQFF. The chain joins TRBV7-3 to TRBJ2-1; D not certain. Trimming removed 5 bases from V and 0 bases from J, with 5 bases in between. The CDR3 is made up of 13 amino acids. Germline V gene data show CDR1 as SGHTA and CDR2 as FQGTGA.

The chain joins TRBV18 to TRBJ1-1, with D unclear. The CDR3 loop spans 14 amino acids. Trimming removed 1 base at V and 1 base at J, with 7 bases between. The germline V gene encodes CDR1 KGHSH and CDR2 LQKENI. The DNA of the CDR3 is TGTGCCAGCTCACCACGAAGTACGAACACTGAAGCTTTCTTT. Protein: CASSPRSTNTEAFF.

CDR3: CASSQEWQGVGDTIYF. DNA of the CDR3: TGTGCCAGCAGCCAAGAATGGCAGGGTGTCGGGGACACCATATATTTT. The chain recombines TRBV4-2 with TRBJ1-3; tentatively, D is TRBD1 (5 bases). The CDR3 contains 16 residues. Trimming pared 0 bases from V and 8 bases from J, leaving 17 bases between. Germline V CDR1 and CDR2: LGHNA, YNFKEQ.

In its sample, this clone was seen once. CDR3 residues: CASSLTSGGGETQYF. CDR3 DNA sequence: TGTGCCAGCAGCTTAACCTCCGGGGGAGGGGAGACCCAGTACTTC. The V and J genes are TRBV7-3 and TRBJ2-5; 7 bases line up with TRBD2. The CDR3 runs 15 residues. Germline lookup yields CDR1 SGHTA and CDR2 FQGTGA. With 0 bases clipped from V and 5 bases from J, the junction kept 6 bases outside the gene matches.

This clone was found once. The V gene is TRBV5-1, the J gene TRBJ1-2; tentative D call: TRBD1 (6 bases). V was cut by 1 base and J by 2 bases, with 12 bases left in between. Per germline, CDR1 SGHRS and CDR2 YFSETQ. This CDR3 has 15 residues. Here the CDR3 reads CASSLRPGANYGYTF. For the CDR3, the DNA is TGCGCCAGCAGCTTGCGTCCAGGGGCGAACTATGGCTACACCTTC.

This sequence joins TRBV7-8 and TRBJ1-1; tentative D call: TRBD1 (5 bases). Germline CDR1 is SGHVS and CDR2 is FQNEAQ. This CDR3 has 13 residues. V was shortened by 2 bases and J by 4 bases, with 8 bases between the two germline ends. CDR3 region: CASSLSGGTEAFF. The CDR3 region has the DNA TGTGCCAGCAGCTTATCCGGGGGCACTGAAGCTTTCTTT. Looking up the rest from reference TRBV7-8 and TRBJ1-1 gives the full variable domain: GAGVSQSPRYKVAKRGQDVALRCDPISGHVSLFWYQQALGQGPEFLTYFQNEAQLDKSGLPSDRFFAERPEGSVSTLKIQRTQQEDSAVYLCASSLSGGTEAFFGQGTRLTVV.

The J gene is TRBJ1-1, the V gene TRBV6-1; no clear D gene. The CDR3 covers 13 residues. Deletions cut 2 bases from V and 1 base from J, with 5 bases between. The germline CDR1 and CDR2 sequences are MNHNS and SASEGT. CDR3 sequence: CASSESRNTEAFF. In nucleotides, the CDR3 is TGTGCCAGCAGTGAAAGCAGGAACACTGAAGCTTTCTTT.

The rearrangement uses TRBV13 and TRBJ2-7; D gene uncertain. The CDR3 totals 14 residues. CDR1 PRHDT and CDR2 FYEKMQ come from the germline V gene (reference sequence). Trimming cost V 1 base and J 2 bases, with 9 bases left between them. The CDR3 DNA reads TGTGCCAGCAGCTTAGTCGGTGAGCCCTACGAGCAGTACTTC. Protein sequence: CASSLVGEPYEQYF.

In its sample, this clone was seen once. Here the CDR3 DNA reads TGTGCCAGCGCCTTGGACAGCTCCTACAATGAGCAGTTCTTC. Protein sequence: CASALDSSYNEQFF. V gene TRBV7-9 combines with J gene TRBJ2-1; TRBD1 might be the D (6 bases). Germline V lookup: CDR1 SEHNR, CDR2 FQNEAQ (reference sequence). This CDR3 region has 14 residues. Between the trimmed V and J ends, which lost 8 bases and 0 bases, there was a span of 11 bases.

The chain recombines TRBV28 with TRBJ1-3; D remains ambiguous. V lost 6 bases and J lost 4, with 13 bases in between. Germline loops: CDR1 MDHEN, CDR2 SYDVKM. The length of the CDR3 is 14 residues. DNA for the CDR3: TGTGCCAGCAGCATCCGAGGAGTCGGAAACACCATATATTTT. Protein product: CASSIRGVGNTIYF. Full variable domain (missing parts from reference TRBV28 and TRBJ1-3): DVKVTQSSRYLVKRTGEKVFLECVQDMDHENMFWYRQDPGLGLRLIYFSYDVKMKEKGDIPEGYSVSREKKERFSLILESASTNQTSMYLCASSIRGVGNTIYFGEGSWLTVV.

This rearrangement joins TRBV25-1 to TRBJ2-1, with 8 bases that match TRBD2. With V trimmed by 0 bases and J by 5 bases, 12 bases remained unmatched. This CDR3 has 18 amino acids. CDR1 and CDR2 from the germline V gene are MGHDK and SYGVNS. The CDR3 DNA is TGTGCCAGCAGTGAATATGGGATGGGTAGCGGGAAGAACAATGAGCAGTTCTTC. This encodes CASSEYGMGSGKNNEQFF.